A selection of T cell receptor beta chains follows, all from one sample in a study of T-cell memory formation after mild COVID-19. TCRdb recomputed calls from the 5' RACE reads with MiXCR, one row per CDR3 protein. The sample lists more than 110,000 distinct CDR3 sequences, 13% to 15% occurring once. Sequencing used PBMCs or a T cell subset sorted from them (not recorded which). The receptor set was obtained from an adult woman who had mild COVID-19 (a few samples of this study predate the infection). Cell type and time point are not known. Both conserved end residues are part of each CDR3. The D gene is left open where the match is weak. Not all rows give a size; the values are once, few, many and, for expanded clones, a class.

.	TRBV4-1	.	TRBJ2-1	TGCGCCAGCAGCCAGGCCCCTCCAGAAATTTACAATGAGCAGTTCTTC	CASSQAPPEIYNEQFF
.	TRBV7-9	.	TRBJ2-7	TGTGCCAGCAGTCCCCGGGGGCTTACCTACGAGCAGTACTTC	CASSPRGLTYEQYF
.	TRBV4-1	TRBD2	TRBJ2-5	TGCGCCAGCGGTGGCGGGGGGGCGACCCAGTACTTC	CASGGGGATQYF
few	TRBV29-1	.	TRBJ2-3	TGCAGCGTTGACGGTCTTAGTAGCGGGACAGTCACAGATACGCAGTATTTT	CSVDGLSSGTVTDTQYF
few	TRBV6-6	.	TRBJ1-3	TGTGCCAGCAGTTACAGTGACTCTGGAAACACCATATATTTT	CASSYSDSGNTIYF
.	TRBV20-1	.	TRBJ2-7	TGCAGTGCTAGCCGGCAGGGGAGCTCCTACGAGCAGTACTTC	CSASRQGSSYEQYF
.	TRBV7-2	TRBD2	TRBJ2-2	TGTGCCAGCAGCGAGCGGGAACTGAACACCGGGGAGCTGTTTTTT	CASSERELNTGELFF
.	TRBV5-1	.	TRBJ2-1	TGCGCCAGCAGCTTGGAGGGGCGGGGCGCCTCCTACAATGAGCAGTTCTTC	CASSLEGRGASYNEQFF
.	TRBV7-8	TRBD2	TRBJ2-3	TGTGCCAGCAGCTTCGTCCGGCGGGGGGAGGCGATCAGTGATACGCAGTATTTT	CASSFVRRGEAISDTQYF
few	TRBV12-3/TRBV12-4	TRBD1	TRBJ2-1	TGTGCCAGCAGTTTAGTTACAGGGGATTCCGAGCAGTTCTTC	CASSLVTGDSEQFF
.	TRBV6-1	.	TRBJ2-1	TGTGCCAGCAGTGAAGCGCTGGATGAGCAGTTCTTC	CASSEALDEQFF
few	TRBV12-3/TRBV12-4	.	TRBJ2-7	TGTGCCAGCAGTTTTACAGGGCCAACTAGCTCCTACGAGCAGTACTTC	CASSFTGPTSSYEQYF
few	TRBV11-2	.	TRBJ1-1	TGTGCCAGCAGCTTAGATCTGGCGGAGAACACTGAAGCTTTTTTT	CASSLDLAENTEAFF
few	TRBV19	TRBD2	TRBJ2-1	TGTGCCAGTAGCCCGGGACTAGCGGGGGGGCTCTACAATGAGCAGTTCTTC	CASSPGLAGGLYNEQFF
.	TRBV7-2	.	TRBJ2-7	TGTGCCAGCAGCTTAGAGGCGGGTTGGGAGCAGTACTTC	CASSLEAGWEQYF
few	TRBV7-9	.	TRBJ2-7	TGTGCCAGCAGCTCATCCGGGACGGACGAGCAGTACTTC	CASSSSGTDEQYF
.	TRBV2	TRBD2	TRBJ2-5	TGTGCCAGCAGTGATATGGTAGCGGGGGGCGCCCAAGAGACCCAGTACTTC	CASSDMVAGGAQETQYF
medium-sized	TRBV12-3/TRBV12-4	.	TRBJ2-1	TGTGCCAGCAGTCCGACGCAGGGCCGCTACAATGAGCAGTTCTTC	CASSPTQGRYNEQFF
few	TRBV3-1	TRBD2	TRBJ2-5	TGTGCCAGCAGCCAAACCTTTAGCGGGGCCTACCAAGAGACCCAGTACTTC	CASSQTFSGAYQETQYF
.	TRBV20-1	.	TRBJ2-3	TGCAGTGCTAGAGTAGAGCGGAGCACAGATACGCAGTATTTT	CSARVERSTDTQYF
.	TRBV5-5	.	TRBJ2-7	TGTGCCAGCAGCCCCTGGGGAGGGGGTTTCTACGAGCAGTACTTC	CASSPWGGGFYEQYF
few	TRBV7-6	.	TRBJ2-2	TGTGCCAGCAGCTTAGCGGAGAGGGGCGCCCACACCGGGGAGCTGTTTTTT	CASSLAERGAHTGELFF
few	TRBV5-1	.	TRBJ2-3	TGCGCCAGCAGCTTGGTTCCGAGCGACAGCCTTATCACAGATACGCAGTATTTT	CASSLVPSDSLITDTQYF
few	TRBV12-3/TRBV12-4	.	TRBJ2-3	TGTGCCAGCAGCCCTCGCCCGGACTCAGATACGCAGTATTTT	CASSPRPDSDTQYF
.	TRBV7-9	.	TRBJ1-2	TGTGCCAGCGGCTACGGTGGGGGTGGCTACACCTTC	CASGYGGGGYTF
few	TRBV25-1	.	TRBJ1-1	TGTGCCAGCAGTGAAGGTGGGAACACTGAAGCTTTCTTT	CASSEGGNTEAFF
few	TRBV6-2/TRBV6-3	TRBD1	TRBJ1-5	TGTGCCAGCAGGGACAGGGTTGATCAGCCCCAGCATTTT	CASRDRVDQPQHF
.	TRBV7-9	.	TRBJ2-7	TGTGCCAGCAGCTCTAGCCGGACAGTCTCCTACGAGCAGTACTTC	CASSSSRTVSYEQYF
.	TRBV15	TRBD2	TRBJ2-7	TGTGCCACCAGCAGAGATCGAGGCGGGGGGACCTACGAGCAGTACTTC	CATSRDRGGGTYEQYF